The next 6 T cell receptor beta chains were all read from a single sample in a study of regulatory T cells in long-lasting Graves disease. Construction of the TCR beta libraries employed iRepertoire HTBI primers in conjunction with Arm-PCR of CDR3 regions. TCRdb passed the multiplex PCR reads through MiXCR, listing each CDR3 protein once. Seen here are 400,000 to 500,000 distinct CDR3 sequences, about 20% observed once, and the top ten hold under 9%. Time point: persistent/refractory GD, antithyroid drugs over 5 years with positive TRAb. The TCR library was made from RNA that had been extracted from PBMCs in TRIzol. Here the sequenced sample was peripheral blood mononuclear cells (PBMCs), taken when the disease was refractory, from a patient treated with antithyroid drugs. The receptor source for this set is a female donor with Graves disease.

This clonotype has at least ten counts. The CDR3 sequence is CASSQLGDTEAFF. The CDR3 region has the DNA TGTGCCAGCAGCCAACTCGGGGACACTGAAGCTTTCTTT. The V gene is TRBV3-1, the J gene TRBJ1-1; no clear D gene. The CDR3 is made up of 13 amino acids. Trimming shortened V by 2 bases and J by 3 bases, and 7 bases separated the two germline ends. Germline loops: CDR1 LGHDT, CDR2 YNNKEL (reference sequence).

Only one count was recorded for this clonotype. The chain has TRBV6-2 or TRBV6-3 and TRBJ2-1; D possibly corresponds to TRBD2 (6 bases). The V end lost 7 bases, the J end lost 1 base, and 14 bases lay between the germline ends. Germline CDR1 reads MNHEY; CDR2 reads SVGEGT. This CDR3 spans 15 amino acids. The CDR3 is CASNPGLRSYNEQFF. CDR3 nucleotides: TGTGCCAGCAATCCGGGACTTAGGTCCTACAATGAGCAGTTCTTC.

CDR3 DNA sequence: TGTGCCAGCAGCGGGACCCCCGGGGAGCTGTTTTTT. Its protein is CASSGTPGELFF. The chain links TRBV6-1 to TRBJ2-2; D may be TRBD1 or TRBD2 (5 bases each). Trimming cost V 6 bases and J 6 bases, with 8 bases left between them. The CDR3 spans 12 residues. Germline V lookup: CDR1 MNHNS, CDR2 SASEGT.

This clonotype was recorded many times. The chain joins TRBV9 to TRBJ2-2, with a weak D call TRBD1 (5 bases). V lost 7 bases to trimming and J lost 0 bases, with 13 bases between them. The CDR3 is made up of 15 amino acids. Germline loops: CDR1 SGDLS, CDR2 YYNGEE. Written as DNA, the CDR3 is TGTGCCAGCGGCCCAGGGCGGACGAACACCGGGGAGCTGTTTTTT. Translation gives CASGPGRTNTGELFF.

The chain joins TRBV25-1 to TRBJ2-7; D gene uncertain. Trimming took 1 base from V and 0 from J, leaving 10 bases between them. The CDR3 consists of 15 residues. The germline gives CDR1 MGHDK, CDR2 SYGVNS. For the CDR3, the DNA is TGTGCCAGCAGTGAATTTAAGGGCAGCTCCTACGAGCAGTACTTC. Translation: CASSEFKGSSYEQYF.

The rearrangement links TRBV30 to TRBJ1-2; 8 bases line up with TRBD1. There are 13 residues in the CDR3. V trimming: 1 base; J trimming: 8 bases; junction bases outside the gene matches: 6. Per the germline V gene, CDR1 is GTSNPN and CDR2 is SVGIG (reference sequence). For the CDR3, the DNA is TGTGCCTGGAGTGGAGGGGCAGGGGGCGGCTACACCTTC. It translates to CAWSGGAGGGYTF.